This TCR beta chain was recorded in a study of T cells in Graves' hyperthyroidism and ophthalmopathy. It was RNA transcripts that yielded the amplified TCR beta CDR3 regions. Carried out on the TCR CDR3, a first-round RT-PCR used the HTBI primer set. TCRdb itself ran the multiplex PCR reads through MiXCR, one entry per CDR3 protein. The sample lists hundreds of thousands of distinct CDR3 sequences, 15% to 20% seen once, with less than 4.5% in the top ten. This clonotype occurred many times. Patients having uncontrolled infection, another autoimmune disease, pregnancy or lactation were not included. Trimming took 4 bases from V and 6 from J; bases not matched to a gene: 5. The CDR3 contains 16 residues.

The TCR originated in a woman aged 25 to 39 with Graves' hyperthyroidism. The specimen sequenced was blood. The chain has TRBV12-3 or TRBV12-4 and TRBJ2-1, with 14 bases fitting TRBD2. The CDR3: CASSSTSGRALNEQFF. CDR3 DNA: TGTGCCAGCAGTTCGACTAGCGGGAGGGCCCTCAATGAGCAGTTCTTC.